One and the same sample provided the 7 T cell receptor beta chains below, sequenced in a study of blood T cell repertoires in COVID-19. Assay: immunoSEQ multiplex PCR; the TCRdb copy retains only in-frame clones and omits some. Of about 67,000 clones listed, 87% are singletons. The sequencing sample was made of peripheral blood. All receptors come from an elderly woman with acute or convalescent COVID-19.

The chain links TRBV19 to TRBJ2-7, with 9 bases aligning to TRBD1. CDR3 length: 15 residues. The germline V gene encodes CDR1 LNHDA and CDR2 SQIVND (reference sequence). J was trimmed by 4 bases and V by 3 bases; bases with no gene match: 7. The DNA of the CDR3 is TGTGCCAGTAGTATTGCCGGGACAGGGATGTACGAGCAGTACTTC. This codes for CASSIAGTGMYEQYF.

This clone showed up just a few times. The chain recombines TRBV6-2 or TRBV6-3 with TRBJ1-5; D is uncertain. CDR1 and CDR2 (germline): MNHEY, SVGEGT. CDR3 length equals 16 residues. V was clipped by 2 bases and J by 0 bases, with 11 bases between them. CDR3 residues: CASSYPNVSSNQPQHF. DNA for the CDR3: TGTGCCAGCAGTTACCCCAACGTGAGTAGCAATCAGCCCCAGCATTTT.

This chain connects TRBV5-1 to TRBJ2-2, with 9 bases that match TRBD1. The CDR3 has 15 residues. Germline CDR1 reads SGHRS; CDR2 reads YFSETQ. V lost 1 base, J lost 5 bases, and 3 bases stayed unmatched. The CDR3 DNA sequence: TGCGCCAGCAGCTTGCGAGGGACAGGGACCGGGGAGCTGTTTTTT. Its translation: CASSLRGTGTGELFF.

This clone was observed a single time. The gene calls are TRBV7-2 and TRBJ2-1; 8 nucleotides match TRBD2. V gave up 3 bases and J gave up 5 bases; unmatched junction bases: 6. The germline CDR1 and CDR2 sequences are SGHTA and FQGNSA. The length of the CDR3 is 15 residues. The DNA of the CDR3 is TGTGCCAGCAGCTTGAGGCGGGGGGAAAACAATGAGCAGTTCTTC. It specifies CASSLRRGENNEQFF. The complete variable domain, with remaining parts taken from reference TRBV7-2 and TRBJ2-1, reads GAGVSQSPSNKVTEKGKDVELRCDPISGHTALYWYRQSLGQGLEFLIYFQGNSAPDKSGLPSDRFSAERTGGSVSTLTIQRTQQEDSAVYLCASSLRRGENNEQFFGPGTRLTVL.

The chain links TRBV6-2 or TRBV6-3 to TRBJ2-7; TRBD1 is a possible D gene (5 bases). This CDR3 region has 13 residues. The V gene lost 5 bases and the J gene lost 3 bases, with 11 bases spanning the gap. CDR1 MNHEY and CDR2 SVGEGT come from the germline V gene. DNA for the CDR3: TGTGCCAGCAGTACAGGCTTCGGCTACGAGCAGTACTTC. Protein sequence: CASSTGFGYEQYF.

In this sample, this clone turned up a few times. The chain links TRBV4-1 to TRBJ1-5; D gene unclear. The germline gives CDR1 MGHRA, CDR2 YSYEKL. V dropped 3 bases and J dropped 3 bases, with 15 bases sitting between them. This CDR3 is built from 16 residues. CDR3 loop: CASSHLLLGDNQPQHF. The CDR3 DNA reads TGCGCCAGCAGCCATCTGCTGTTGGGAGACAATCAGCCCCAGCATTTT.

This sequence joins TRBV6-6 and TRBJ1-2; the D gene is possibly TRBD1 (5 bases). Germline-derived CDR1 and CDR2 are MNHNY and SVGAGI (reference sequence). The CDR3 loop spans 12 amino acids. The V end was cut by 11 bases, the J end by 5 bases, with 15 bases between. The DNA of the CDR3 is TGTGCCTCCGCAGGGTTAATATATGGCTACACCTTC. Its translation is CASAGLIYGYTF.